These T cell receptor beta chains were read from a single sample in a study of neurological immune-mediated disorders. TCRdb called the 5' RACE reads again in MiXCR, with one record for every CDR3 protein. Of 50,000 to 85,000 distinct CDR3 sequences listed, roughly 5% are singletons. Source material: PBMCs. Receptor source: a woman between 25 and 40 years old with multiple sclerosis. CDR3s include the opening cysteine and the closing phenylalanine or tryptophan. D genes are given only for firm matches. Some rows mark clone size as missing; the rest say once, few, many or name a class of expanded clone.

J gene	D gene	clone size	V gene	CDR3 DNA	CDR3 protein
TRBJ2-7	TRBD2	few	TRBV7-2	TGTGCCAGCAGCTTACGTACAGCGGGGGGGTACGAGCAGTACTTC	CASSLRTAGGYEQYF
TRBJ1-1	-	many	TRBV5-1	TGCGCCAGCATGGAGGGGTCCACTGAAGCTTTCTTT	CASMEGSTEAFF
TRBJ1-1	-	many	TRBV28	TGTGCCAGCAGTTTATCGGAAGAGGGCGTGAACACTGAAGCTTTCTTT	CASSLSEEGVNTEAFF
TRBJ1-1	TRBD1	many	TRBV7-9	TGTGCCAGCAGCTTAGGAGACAGGGGGCTCACTGAAGCTTTCTTT	CASSLGDRGLTEAFF
TRBJ2-5	-	-	TRBV20-1	TGCAGTGCTAGAGTCCCAGGCCGCGGAGAGACCCAGTACTTC	CSARVPGRGETQYF
TRBJ1-2	-	few	TRBV20-1	TGCAGTGCTAGAGAGCAGGGTGATAATGGCTACACCTTC	CSAREQGDNGYTF
TRBJ2-1	TRBD2	many	TRBV20-1	TGCAGTGCCCCCGTCGCGGGGGGCAATGAGCAGTTCTTC	CSAPVAGGNEQFF
TRBJ2-7	TRBD1	-	TRBV20-1	TGCAGTGCCGCGTCTGACAGGGGGTCCAACGAGCAGTACTTC	CSAASDRGSNEQYF
TRBJ2-1	TRBD2	many	TRBV29-1	TGCAGCGTTGAAAGTAGAAGCGGGGCCACACGATACCACAATGAGCAGTTCTTC	CSVESRSGATRYHNEQFF
TRBJ1-2	-	many	TRBV27	TGTGCCAGCAGTTTAAAACCCTCCTATGGCTACACCTTC	CASSLKPSYGYTF
TRBJ2-1	-	many	TRBV20-1	TGCAGTGCTAGAAGGTCAGGGGACGGGAATGAGCAGTTCTTC	CSARRSGDGNEQFF
TRBJ2-1	TRBD2	many	TRBV9	TGTGCCAGCAGCCCCCAAGCCCCGGGACTAGCGGCGCCAAATGAGCAGTTCTTC	CASSPQAPGLAAPNEQFF
TRBJ2-1	TRBD1	few	TRBV7-9	TGTGCCAGCAGCTTAGGGACAGGGGTTTGGGAGCAGTTCTTC	CASSLGTGVWEQFF
TRBJ2-7	-	-	TRBV18	TGTGCCAGCTCACTTTCCGGGACGTGGGACGAGCAGTACTTC	CASSLSGTWDEQYF
TRBJ2-3	-	many	TRBV6-5	TGTGCCAGCAGTTATTGGGACTCCCATATCCGCCCCCCAGATACGCAGTATTTT	CASSYWDSHIRPPDTQYF
TRBJ1-2	TRBD1	many	TRBV6-5	TGTGCCAGCAGTTACTCGCGTAACAGGGGAGTTCTTGGCTACACCTTC	CASSYSRNRGVLGYTF
TRBJ1-5	-	many	TRBV4-1	TGCGCCAGCAGCCAAGACAGGGGTGCTGGGCAGCCCCAGCATTTT	CASSQDRGAGQPQHF
TRBJ2-2	TRBD2	many	TRBV7-2	TGTGCCAGCAGCTTGGGACTAGCGGGGCCTATTCGGGAGCTGTTTTTT	CASSLGLAGPIRELFF
TRBJ2-2	-	-	TRBV10-1	TGCGCCAGCAGTGAGTCGACGAACACCGGGGAGCTGTTTTTT	CASSESTNTGELFF
TRBJ1-2	-	many	TRBV7-6	TGTGCCAGCAGCCCTACGAGGGGGGCTGGCTACACCTTC	CASSPTRGAGYTF
TRBJ2-5	-	many	TRBV25-1	TGTGCCAGCAGTTTAGAGACGGTCCAAGAGACCCAGTACTTC	CASSLETVQETQYF
TRBJ1-1	-	many	TRBV20-1	TGCAGTGCTAGATTGGAGCAGGCCACTGAAGCTTTCTTT	CSARLEQATEAFF
TRBJ1-5	TRBD1	many	TRBV10-3	TGTGCCATCAGTGACCGACAGGGGTACAATCAGCCCCAGCATTTT	CAISDRQGYNQPQHF
TRBJ2-3	-	-	TRBV20-1	TGCAGTGCGGGACTTAGCACAGATACGCAGTATTTT	CSAGLSTDTQYF
TRBJ2-1	-	many	TRBV7-9	TGTGCCAGCAGCCCGGGGGTGGGGGATGATGAGCAGTTCTTC	CASSPGVGDDEQFF
TRBJ2-1	TRBD2	many	TRBV20-1	TGCAGTGCGCTGACTAGCGGGGGGGCCCATGAGCAGTTCTTC	CSALTSGGAHEQFF
TRBJ1-5	TRBD1	few	TRBV20-1	TGCAGTGTGGAGTCCCTTCAGGGGGCGCTTGGTCAGCCCCAGAATTTT	CSVESLQGALGQPQNF
TRBJ1-1	-	-	TRBV5-6	TGTGCCAGCAGCTTGGACAGGATGAACACTGAAGCTTTCTTT	CASSLDRMNTEAFF
TRBJ2-7	-	many	TRBV20-1	TGCAGTGCTAGAGACCAGCAATACGAGCAGTACTTC	CSARDQQYEQYF
TRBJ2-1	TRBD2	many	TRBV20-1	TGCAGTGCTAGTGAGACTAGCGGGGCCGTCGGTGAGCAGTTCTTC	CSASETSGAVGEQFF
TRBJ2-3	-	many	TRBV5-1	TGTGCCAGCAGTTTAGTGGCAGATACGCAGTATTTT	CASSLVADTQYF
TRBJ2-5	-	many	TRBV2	TGTGCCAGCAGTGAAGAGCGCTCGACTCCTCAATGTGCGTACTTC	CASSEERSTPQCAYF
TRBJ2-3	TRBD2	many	TRBV27	TGTGCCAGCGCGGAAAGCGGGGGGTTTAGAGATACGCAGTATTTT	CASAESGGFRDTQYF
TRBJ1-1	-	-	TRBV5-1	TGCGCCAGCAGCCACGGCGTAGATCAGGGCTTCACTGAAGCTTTCTTT	CASSHGVDQGFTEAFF
TRBJ1-5	-	many	TRBV6-5	TGTGCCAGCAGTTACTCCGAAGGTCAGCCCCAGCATTTT	CASSYSEGQPQHF
TRBJ2-3	TRBD2	many	TRBV20-1	TGCAGTGCACAACTAGCGGGGCTGTCCACAGATACGCAGTATTTT	CSAQLAGLSTDTQYF
TRBJ1-2	-	many	TRBV20-1	TGCAGTGCTAGGCTAGAGGTCGGCTATGGCTACACCTTC	CSARLEVGYGYTF
TRBJ2-3	TRBD2	many	TRBV20-1	TGCAGTGCTAGTGGAGGGACTAGCGGGGGGAGCACAGATACGCAGTATTTT	CSASGGTSGGSTDTQYF
TRBJ1-2	-	many	TRBV10-2	TGCGCCAGCATTCGGGAGCCGCTTTTGGGTGGCTACACCTTC	CASIREPLLGGYTF
TRBJ1-1	-	many	TRBV20-1	TGCAGTCGTAAAAGGGGGGACACTGAAGCTTTCTTT	CSRKRGDTEAFF
TRBJ2-5	-	many	TRBV5-4	TGTGCCAGCAGCTTGGACCCAGGGGCCCGCCAAGAGACCCAGTACTTC	CASSLDPGARQETQYF
TRBJ2-7	-	many	TRBV5-1	TGCGCCAGCAGCGTCGAGGGAAACGAGCAGTACTTC	CASSVEGNEQYF
TRBJ1-1	-	many	TRBV7-6	TGTGCCAGCAGCTTAGCTGGGACATCGAATGAAGCTTTCTTT	CASSLAGTSNEAFF
TRBJ1-6	-	many	TRBV10-2	TGCGCCAGCACTCACAGGGAGTCACCCCTCAACTTT	CASTHRESPLNF
TRBJ2-1	TRBD2	many	TRBV20-1	TGCAGTGCAAGACCCATAACCGGGACTAGCGGAAACAATGAGCAGTTCTTC	CSARPITGTSGNNEQFF
TRBJ2-7	-	few	TRBV5-1	TGCGCCAGCAGCTTGCCGGGGGGCGCCTACGAGCAGTACTTC	CASSLPGGAYEQYF
TRBJ1-4	-	-	TRBV12-3/TRBV12-4	TGTGCCAGCAATGCAGGGTTAGGCGGTGAAAAACTGTTTTTT	CASNAGLGGEKLFF
TRBJ2-5	TRBD1	few	TRBV20-1	TGCAGTACAACAGGGACAGGGGTCGGGGAGACCCAGTACTTC	CSTTGTGVGETQYF
TRBJ2-7	TRBD2	-	TRBV7-9	TGTGCCAGCAGCCCCTCGGGGGGGGACTACGAGCAGTACTTC	CASSPSGGDYEQYF
TRBJ2-3	TRBD2	few	TRBV10-2	TGCGCCAGCATTCCGACTAGCGGGGGGAAAAGCACAGATACGCAGTATTTT	CASIPTSGGKSTDTQYF
TRBJ2-7	-	many	TRBV29-1	TGCAGCGCTGGGGGCGGGGTAAACTCCTACGAGCAGTACTTC	CSAGGGVNSYEQYF
TRBJ1-5	-	many	TRBV2	TGTGCCAGCAGTGATGCAGCGTGGGGGGAGCCCCAGAATTTT	CASSDAAWGEPQNF
TRBJ2-5	-	few	TRBV7-9	TGTGCCAGCAGCTACAGGGAAGAGACCCAGTACTTC	CASSYREETQYF
TRBJ1-6	TRBD1	many	TRBV7-9	TGTGCCAGCAGCCCCTGGACAGGGTTCGATTCACCCCTCCACTTT	CASSPWTGFDSPLHF
TRBJ2-6	TRBD2	few	TRBV3-1	TGTGCCAGCAGCCAAGCGGCGGGGGGCATCTCTGGGGCCAAAGTCCTGACTTTC	CASSQAAGGISGAKVLTF